The clone carrying this T cell receptor beta chain was observed a handful of times. Its antigen remains unknown. cDNA synthesis used the whole RNA isolate, giving expressed TCRB sequences. Only in-frame clones appear in the TCRdb table, and some are missing; sequencing was by immunoSEQ multiplex PCR. The sample yields 150,000 to 200,000 clones, about 10% seen once. This entry comes from a study of beta chain features in type 1 diabetes. Study overall: Age, gender and cell yields were alike across patients and healthy donors. Cells sorted and examined across all samples totaled over 95 million.

Populations obtained by sorting all exceeded 95% purity. Notes on the study in general: Within each of all four CD4+ subsets, Type 1 diabetes patients had TCRB CDR3s that were moderately but significantly shorter. Insertions at VDJ junctions were less frequent in type 1 diabetes patients. These patients also deleted more nucleotides at the same junctions.

V was trimmed by 0 bases and J by 1 base, leaving 6 bases between them. This CDR3 spans 13 amino acids. Germline values: CDR1 GTSNPN, CDR2 SVGIG (reference sequence). The source of this sequence is a woman between 25 and 40 years old with type 1 diabetes. Sequencing input: central memory CD4+ T cells from blood. The rearrangement uses TRBV30 and TRBJ1-1; D gene ambiguous. This CDR3 reads CAWSVRGNTEAFF. CDR3 DNA sequence: TGTGCCTGGAGTGTGCGGGGGAACACTGAAGCTTTCTTT.